This TCR beta chain was captured in a study of blood T cells in healthy people across ages. Study results and caveats: Both naive CD4+ cell counts and diversity were greater in long-lived donors than in aged donors.

This clonotype was recorded a few times. What it recognizes is unknown. Then a second PCR, running roughly 6 to 12 cycles, was carried out with a sample-barcoded 5' primer and a J-beta primer mix. Each TCR beta cDNA got a 12-nucleotide random molecular identifier. From the 5' RACE reads, TCRdb called clonotypes with MiXCR, one entry per CDR3 protein. The sample carries about 1,500,000 distinct CDR3 sequences, approximately 30% recorded once. The V gene's germline CDR1 is SNHLY and CDR2 FYNNEI. The length of the CDR3 is 17 residues. The TCR sequence derives from a woman aged 25 to 45 in good health. The rearrangement uses TRBV2 and TRBJ2-7, with 14 positions matching TRBD2. The J call is uncertain, as TRBJ2-5 better fits the DNA end. The sequencing sample was made of blood. CDR3: CASSEAARLAGGETQYF. CDR3 bases: TGTGCCAGCAGTGAAGCCGCGAGACTAGCGGGGGGGGAGACCCAGTACTTC.